This T cell receptor beta chain was captured in a study of blood T cell repertoires in COVID-19 (dated by TCRdb to between 2020 and 2021). Regarding the study in general: The collaborator samples originated in the United States, Italy and Spain and spanned the acute and convalescent phases of COVID-19. The dataset comprised deeply sampled blood TCRbeta repertoires from subjects exposed to, actively infected with, or recovered from COVID-19. Samples were obtained from the ongoing ImmuneRACE study (first 160 participants) and from about 1,300 subjects provided by 6 global collaborators. The prospective study material was composed of cDNA or gDNA derived from T cells, B-cell-depleted T cells, or PBMCs. The repertoires were released in a freely available public database intended as a resource for research on the immune response to SARS-CoV-2. A de-identified subject ID, COVID-19 status, age in years and sex were almost always included in the sample metadata. Where available, HLA class I and class II types were taken from metadata supplied by the sample provider and were not determined by assay-based typing. General findings and caveats noted by the study authors: The amount of clinical and demographic metadata varied by source and participant and was provided uncurated.

Details on this clone: The target of this receptor is not known. No much larger clone is present one base from it, and per-base qualities are unavailable.

TCRbeta CDR3 regions were amplified from genomic DNA using the immunoSEQ Assay, a bias-controlled multiplex PCR. Turning to the authors' computational methods: Nucleated cell counts per sample were estimated from amplification of reference gene primers within the assay. Sequence reads were collapsed and filtered to measure the absolute abundance of every unique TCRbeta CDR3 rearrangement. For each sample, productive Simpson clonality was calculated as the square root of Simpson's diversity index over productive rearrangements. The source is immuneACCESS, and TCRdb retained only in-frame sequences with V and J called. Part of the clones is not carried over; for the studies checked, unresolved V genes explain less than half of this, and the remainder is unexplained. V, J and clone size derive from that table, while D and trimming were established from the DNA sequence. Here the sample has roughly 96,000 clones; more than 75% occur a single time. Clones ranked in the top ten supply 18% of the sample.

The collaborating institutions used their own protocols to collect whole blood in K2EDTA tubes. For TCRbeta analysis, collaborator samples were shipped as frozen whole blood, as isolated PBMCs, or as DNA extracted from either sample type. CDR1 and CDR2 (LNHDA, SQIVND) derive from the germline V gene (reference sequence). V drops 10 bases and J drops 7 bases, leaving 16 bases in between. Inclusive of the bounding cysteine and phenylalanine, the CDR3 is 13 residues long. Kept here is only the CDR3 DNA, which spans 39 bases and is read in frame from base 1. The sequence came from an elderly man with acute or convalescent COVID-19. The sample was peripheral blood. The chain is encoded by TRBV19 joined to TRBJ1-4, and the D gene may be TRBD1, 5 bases matching. The nucleotide sequence is TGTGCCACGACACCCCCAGGGTTTGAAAAACTGTTTTTT. This translates into CATTPPGFEKLFF.